This T cell receptor beta chain was captured in a study of T cells after yellow fever vaccination. Making TCR cDNA involved 5'RACE template switching, which added UMIs and a universal primer site. One entry per CDR3 protein results from TCRdb running MiXCR on the 5' RACE reads. The table lists around 350,000 distinct CDR3 sequences, around 10% of them singletons. Only a few counts were recorded for this clonotype. Its target is unknown. Regarding the study as a whole: Weaker overall was a secondary response that nonetheless peaked faster, on day 5 versus 15. Most primary-vaccination clones reappeared after the booster (around 95% CD4, roughly 88% CD8).

This clonotype was sampled from a young man who received the YFV17D yellow fever vaccine. Sequenced material: PBMCs, taken on the day of the first yellow fever vaccination.

CDR3 DNA sequence: TGTGCCAGCAGCGAACTAGCGGGGGGTCCCTATGAGCAGTTCTTC. Amino acid sequence: CASSELAGGPYEQFF. The gene calls are TRBV7-2 and TRBJ2-1, with 12 bases that match TRBD2. The CDR3 has 15 residues. The germline CDR1 and CDR2 sequences are SGHTA and FQGNSA. With V trimmed by 5 bases and J by 8 bases, 7 bases remained unmatched.